In its sample, the clone carrying this T cell receptor (beta chain) was seen a few times. Its target is not known. The data were taken from a study of T-cell memory formation after mild COVID-19. Study in general: Among the donors, TCR clusters were largely specific to each donor. Broader study findings: Contracting clones, day 15 to 85, had balanced CD4/CD8, and later expanders favored CD4+. Within pre-infection memory, some responding clones were found, suggesting cross-reactive memory joined.

The CDR3 is 14 amino acids. The V gene's germline CDR1 is SGHDT and CDR2 YYEEEE. The junction had 4 bases not matched to a gene; V was cut back by 0 bases and J by 5 bases. Libraries for TCRalpha and TCRbeta carried sample barcodes and unique molecular identifiers via 5'RACE. Using its own MiXCR run on the 5' RACE reads, TCRdb lists one record per CDR3 protein. The data contain 210,000 or so distinct CDR3 sequences, about 17% of them singletons. The chain combines TRBV5-6 with TRBJ2-5; 7 bases map to TRBD1. This receptor was identified in an adult woman who had mild COVID-19 (a few samples of this study predate the infection). Cell type and time point are not known. The sequencing sample was made of PBMCs or a T cell subset sorted from them (not recorded which). CDR3 loop: CASSLGRGYETQYF. The CDR3 DNA is TGTGCCAGCAGCTTGGGCAGGGGGTATGAGACCCAGTACTTC.